This T cell receptor (beta chain) derives from a study of blood T cell repertoires in COVID-19. Background on the study: PBMCs, B-cell-depleted T cells, or T cells provided the cDNA or gDNA that made up the material.

Authors' data handling: Amplification of reference gene primers provided the estimated nucleated cell counts. Profiled with immunoSEQ multiplex PCR; TCRdb holds only in-frame clones, not every one. The V and J calls and the clone size are those of that table, but D and trimming were determined from the DNA. Altogether around 280,000 clones are present, about nine tenths being singletons, with the ten largest covering 10% to 12%. The CDR3 is 14 amino acids. Per the germline V gene, CDR1 is SNHLY and CDR2 is FYNNEI. The V and J ends lost 7 bases and 2 bases respectively, with 13 bases between them. Input material: peripheral blood. The clonotype comes from a woman in her twenties or thirties with COVID-19, enrolled during active disease. The chain combines TRBV2 with TRBJ2-3; D might be TRBD2 (6 bases). The chain's CDR3 is CASKTGVLTDTQYF. The CDR3 DNA reads TGTGCCAGCAAAACGGGGGTACTCACAGATACGCAGTATTTT.